These 5 T cell receptor beta chains came from one sample sequenced in a study of regulatory T cells in long-lasting Graves disease. Through Arm-PCR of CDR3 regions and iRepertoire HTBI primers, TCR beta libraries were built. TCRdb re-called the multiplex PCR reads through MiXCR, storing one row per CDR3 protein. In the table there are roughly 400,000 distinct CDR3 sequences, 21% of which are singletons. Time point denoted: persistent/refractory GD, antithyroid drugs over 5 years with positive TRAb. Isolated PBMC RNA provided the starting material for the TCR library. Sample: peripheral blood mononuclear cells (PBMCs), taken when the disease was refractory, from a patient treated with antithyroid drugs. The source of these receptors is a female donor with Graves disease.

The chain is built from TRBV10-3 and TRBJ2-5, with a possible D match to TRBD1 (6 bases). CDR1 and CDR2 from the germline V gene are ENHRY and SYGVKD. Trimming pared 5 bases from V and 1 base from J, leaving 17 bases between. The CDR3 covers 16 residues. The CDR3 sequence: CAISPRDNKVQETQYF. The CDR3 DNA sequence: TGTGCCATCAGTCCCCGGGACAACAAAGTCCAAGAGACCCAGTACTTC.

In its sample, this clonotype was seen a few times. V gene TRBV19 combines with J gene TRBJ2-4; no reliable D call. CDR3 size: 16 residues. Germline loops: CDR1 LNHDA, CDR2 SQIVND (reference sequence). V gave up 1 base and J gave up 8 bases, with 18 bases separating them. The DNA of the CDR3 is TGTGCCAGTAGTATAGGAAGTGGACCTAAGGTGGACATTCAGTACTTC. As protein: CASSIGSGPKVDIQYF.

The chain couples TRBV28 to TRBJ2-1; 8 nucleotides line up with TRBD2. Trimming at V came to 2 bases and at J to 6 bases, leaving 9 bases not matched to a gene. CDR3 length equals 16 residues. Germline CDR1 is MDHEN and CDR2 is SYDVKM. The CDR3 region is CASSLPSAGARNEQFF. For the CDR3, the DNA is TGTGCCAGCAGTTTACCCTCAGCGGGAGCCCGCAATGAGCAGTTCTTC.

The chain recombines TRBV3-1 with TRBJ2-5; TRBD1 might be the D (5 bases). Germline CDR1 LGHDT, CDR2 YNNKEL (reference sequence). The V gene lost 4 bases and the J gene lost 2 bases, with 11 bases spanning the gap. The CDR3 totals 14 residues. CDR3 sequence (DNA): TGTGCCAGCAGCCCCCAGGACACACAAGAGACCCAGTACTTC. Translation: CASSPQDTQETQYF.

This clonotype occurred many times. The CDR3 protein is CSVEFGTSGYEQYF. DNA for the CDR3: TGCAGCGTTGAGTTTGGGACTAGCGGCTACGAGCAGTACTTC. The rearrangement links TRBV29-1 to TRBJ2-7, with 11 bases identical to TRBD2. The germline V gene encodes CDR1 SQVTM and CDR2 ANQGSEA. This CDR3 is built from 14 residues. V lost 3 bases, J lost 3 bases, and 4 bases stayed unmatched.